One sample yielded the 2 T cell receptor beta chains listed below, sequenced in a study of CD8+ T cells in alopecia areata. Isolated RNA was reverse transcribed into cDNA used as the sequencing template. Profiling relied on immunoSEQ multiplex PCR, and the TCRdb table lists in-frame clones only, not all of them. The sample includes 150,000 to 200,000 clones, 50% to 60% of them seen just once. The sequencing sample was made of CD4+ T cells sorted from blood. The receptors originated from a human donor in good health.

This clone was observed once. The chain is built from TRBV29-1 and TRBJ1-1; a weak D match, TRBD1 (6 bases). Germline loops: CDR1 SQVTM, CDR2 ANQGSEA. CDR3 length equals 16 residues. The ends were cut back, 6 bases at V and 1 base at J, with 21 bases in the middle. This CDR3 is CSVDFVGGSRNTEAFF. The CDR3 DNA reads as TGCAGCGTCGATTTTGTTGGGGGCTCCAGGAACACTGAAGCTTTCTTT.

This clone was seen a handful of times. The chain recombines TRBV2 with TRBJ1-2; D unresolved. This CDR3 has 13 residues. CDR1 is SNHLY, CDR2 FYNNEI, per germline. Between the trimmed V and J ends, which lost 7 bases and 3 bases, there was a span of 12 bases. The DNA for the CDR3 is TGTGCCAGCATGCCGGTCCCATACTATGGCTACACCTTC. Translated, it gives CASMPVPYYGYTF.